This TCR beta chain was sequenced during a study of blood T cell repertoires in COVID-19. Original data processing: Amplifying reference gene primers gave estimates of nucleated cell counts. Some clones are missing from TCRdb's copy, which holds only in-frame ones; the method was immunoSEQ multiplex PCR. Clonal size and the V and J genes are those of that table, whereas D and trimming came from the DNA. The repertoire holds around 140,000 clones, with approximately 88% as singletons. The V and J ends lost 0 bases and 5 bases respectively, with 8 bases between them. In germline, CDR1 is GTSNPN, CDR2 SVGIG (reference sequence). The CDR3 totals 13 residues.

The receptor comes from a human donor in a cohort sampled during active COVID-19. The chain employs TRBV30 and TRBJ1-5, with TRBD1 as a possible D gene (6 bases). The specimen sequenced was peripheral blood. CDR3: CAWSVQGYQPQHF. CDR3 sequence (DNA): TGTGCCTGGAGTGTACAGGGCTATCAGCCCCAGCATTTT.